These T cell receptor beta chains were read from a single sample in a study of a mutant IDH1 vaccine in newly diagnosed glioma. Repertoires were generated with immunoSEQ multiplex PCR, while TCRdb's copy carries only in-frame clones and drops some. The sample has 25,000 to 35,000 clones, approximately 80% seen once. Sequenced material: PBMCs, taken from a glioma patient treated with radiotherapy, temozolomide or both. All receptors derive from a man aged 30 to 39 with glioma. The CDR3 runs from the conserved cysteine through the conserved F or W. The D gene is left open where the match is weak. Size is stated for part of the rows, as once, few or many counts, or as a class when the clone is expanded.

clone size	CDR3 length	V gene	D gene	J gene	CDR3 DNA	CDR3 protein
-	16	TRBV13	-	TRBJ2-7	TGTGCCAGCAGCTCGAGACTACAGCACTTTAACTACGAGCAGTACTTC	CASSSRLQHFNYEQYF
-	14	TRBV29-1	-	TRBJ2-7	TGCAGCGTTGATAGCACAGGGCTCTCCTACGAGCAGTACTTC	CSVDSTGLSYEQYF
-	12	TRBV6-1	-	TRBJ1-1	TGTGCCGTACAAAGGGGGGACACTGAAGCTTTCTTT	CAVQRGDTEAFF
-	15	TRBV30	TRBD1	TRBJ2-1	TGTGCCTGGAGTGAGGGACAGGTAAATCACAATGAGCAGTTCTTC	CAWSEGQVNHNEQFF
-	16	TRBV19	TRBD2	TRBJ2-3	TGTGCCAGTAGTACAGAAGGACTAGCGGGCACAGATACGCAGTATTTT	CASSTEGLAGTDTQYF
-	13	TRBV7-2	-	TRBJ2-1	TGTGCCAGCAGCTTAGGGGCAGTCAATGAGCAGTTCTTC	CASSLGAVNEQFF
-	14	TRBV28	-	TRBJ1-2	TGTGCCAGCAGTGGGACCCTTTTGGGGTATGGCTACACCTTC	CASSGTLLGYGYTF
-	15	TRBV6-1	TRBD2	TRBJ2-7	TGTGCCAGCAGCGTGGGGACTAGCGGGAGGGCCCTCTTGTACTTC	CASSVGTSGRALLYF
few	12	TRBV28	TRBD1	TRBJ1-3	TGTGCCAGCGGACAGGGTAGGAACACCATATATTTT	CASGQGRNTIYF
-	13	TRBV5-4	-	TRBJ2-1	TGTGCCAGCAGCTTGGACAGATACAATGAGCAGTTCTTC	CASSLDRYNEQFF
-	13	TRBV6-6	-	TRBJ1-5	TGTGCCAGCAGTCCAGATAGCAATCAGCCCCAGCATTTT	CASSPDSNQPQHF
once	15	TRBV6-1	TRBD2	TRBJ2-2	TGTGCCAGCAGCGAACTAGCGGGAGGCACCGGGGAGCTGTTTTTT	CASSELAGGTGELFF
-	14	TRBV11-2	TRBD1	TRBJ2-7	TGTGCCACCCTCCTCGGGACAGGGAATTACGAGCAGTACTTC	CATLLGTGNYEQYF
-	12	TRBV5-1	-	TRBJ2-3	TGCGCCAGCAGAACACTAACAGATACGCAGTATTTT	CASRTLTDTQYF
once	14	TRBV6-5	-	TRBJ1-2	TGTGCCAGCAGCCTGGTGGGGGCGCCGGGTGGCTACACCTTC	CASSLVGAPGGYTF
-	15	TRBV2	-	TRBJ1-1	TGTGCCAGCAGTGAAATGGGACAAAGAGGCACTGAAGCTTTCTTT	CASSEMGQRGTEAFF
-	13	TRBV9	-	TRBJ1-2	TGTGCCAGCAGCGAGAGCGGGGCGCGTGGCTACACCTTC	CASSESGARGYTF
once	15	TRBV5-1	-	TRBJ2-5	TGCGCCAGCAGCCCCGGGGTTGGGTATCAAGAGACCCAGTACTTC	CASSPGVGYQETQYF
-	11	TRBV7-9	-	TRBJ1-2	TGTGCCAGCAGCTGGTCCTATGGCTACACCTTC	CASSWSYGYTF
-	16	TRBV5-1	TRBD2	TRBJ2-7	TGCGCCAGCAGCCCGACCCCCGGGACTAGCGGCTACGAGCAGTACTTC	CASSPTPGTSGYEQYF
-	14	TRBV25-1	TRBD1	TRBJ1-2	TGTGCCAGCAGGGACAGGGGGCTCGGATATGGCTACACCTTC	CASRDRGLGYGYTF
few	14	TRBV6-5	-	TRBJ1-1	TGTGCCAGCAGTTACCTCGGGGTGCGCACTGAAGCTTTCTTT	CASSYLGVRTEAFF
-	16	TRBV7-2	-	TRBJ2-7	TGTGCCAGCAGCTCCGTGCAATGGGGGCTATCCTACGAGCAGTACTTC	CASSSVQWGLSYEQYF
-	14	TRBV5-6	-	TRBJ2-2	TGTGCCAGCAGTCGTGGTGGGGGAATCGGGGAGCTGTTTTTT	CASSRGGGIGELFF
-	15	TRBV6-5	-	TRBJ2-2	TGTGCCAGCAGTTACAGGGAAGGCGGCACCGGGGAGCTGTTTTTT	CASSYREGGTGELFF
-	12	TRBV5-1	-	TRBJ1-1	TGCGCCAGCAGCCGAGGGGTTTTCCCCCCCTTTTTT	CASSRGVFPPFF
few	14	TRBV5-6	TRBD1	TRBJ1-4	TGTGCCAGCAGCTCCGGACAGGGTTTTGAAAAACTGTTTTTT	CASSSGQGFEKLFF
-	14	TRBV2	TRBD1	TRBJ2-7	TGTGCCAGCAGATTACAGGGGAACTCCTACGAGCAGTACTTC	CASRLQGNSYEQYF
-	17	TRBV29-1	TRBD1	TRBJ1-3	TGCAGCGTTGAGGACAGGGGATTTACTAGCTCTGGAAACACCATATATTTT	CSVEDRGFTSSGNTIYF
-	16	TRBV19	-	TRBJ2-7	TGTGCCAGTAGTATAGAGGGTCCACCGAAGGATTACGAGCAGTACTTC	CASSIEGPPKDYEQYF
-	14	TRBV7-2	-	TRBJ2-5	TGTGCCAGCAGCTTAGAATTGACGCAAGAGACCCAGTACTTC	CASSLELTQETQYF
-	15	TRBV19	TRBD1	TRBJ2-7	TGTGCCAGTAGTTCACCGGGACAGGGGGCGTACGAGCAGTACTTC	CASSSPGQGAYEQYF
-	15	TRBV4-1	-	TRBJ2-2	TGCGCCAGCAGCCAAGATGGGTTAGGCGGCAGGGAGCTGTTTTTT	CASSQDGLGGRELFF
-	14	TRBV6-5	TRBD1	TRBJ1-2	TGTGCCAGCAGTTATCAGGGGGTAGGGAATGGCTACACCTTC	CASSYQGVGNGYTF
-	14	TRBV30	TRBD2	TRBJ2-3	TGTGCCGGTCGCGGACTAGCTATCACAGATACGCAGTATTTT	CAGRGLAITDTQYF
once	17	TRBV5-6	-	TRBJ1-4	TGTGCCAGCAGCTTGGCCCAGGGGAGGTGTTTCCTCGAAAAACTGTTTTTT	CASSLAQGRCFLEKLFF
once	13	TRBV5-6	-	TRBJ2-2	TGTGCCAGCAGCTTAGAGGGATCCGGGGAGCTGTTTTTT	CASSLEGSGELFF
-	16	TRBV9	-	TRBJ1-6	TGTGCCAGCAGCGTAGAAGCTGAGGGGTCGGGCTCACCCCTCCACTTT	CASSVEAEGSGSPLHF
-	14	TRBV29-1	TRBD1	TRBJ2-7	TGCAGCGTCTCTCCGGGACAGGGGCCCGGGGAGCAGTACTTC	CSVSPGQGPGEQYF
-	12	TRBV7-9	-	TRBJ1-4	TGTGCCAGCAGCTTAGGCAATGAAAAACTGTTTTTT	CASSLGNEKLFF
-	16	TRBV5-6	-	TRBJ2-5	TGTGCCAGCAGCTTCTGGGTCAGGAAACTCCAAGAGACCCAGTACTTC	CASSFWVRKLQETQYF
few	14	TRBV2	-	TRBJ1-1	TGTGCCAGCACATCCGGGACCTCAAGGACTGAAGCTTTCTTT	CASTSGTSRTEAFF
-	15	TRBV28	-	TRBJ1-1	TGTGCCAGCAGTCTCGTGGGGGGCGCCAGCACTGAAGCTTTCTTT	CASSLVGGASTEAFF
-	16	TRBV19	-	TRBJ2-5	TGTGCCAGTAGTATAGATCTTGAGACTAAGCGAGAGACCCAGTACTTC	CASSIDLETKRETQYF
-	17	TRBV9	-	TRBJ1-3	TGTGCCAGCAGCGTATCGTCGGGACAATACGGTGGAAACACCATATATTTT	CASSVSSGQYGGNTIYF
-	14	TRBV29-1	TRBD1	TRBJ2-7	TGCAGCGTCGCCCAAGACAGGGACCCTGAGGAGCAGTACTTC	CSVAQDRDPEEQYF
once	11	TRBV9	-	TRBJ2-1	TGTGCCAGCAGCGTAGATTCTGAGCAGTTCTTC	CASSVDSEQFF
-	13	TRBV9	-	TRBJ2-3	TGTGCCAGCAGCTCGGACTACACAGATACGCAGTATTTT	CASSSDYTDTQYF
-	14	TRBV2	-	TRBJ1-6	TGTGCCAGCACTTTAGCGGGGGGCACTTCACCCCTCCACTTT	CASTLAGGTSPLHF
-	14	TRBV6-1	-	TRBJ2-2	TGTGCCAGCAGTGTTCTCTCGAACACCGGGGAGCTGTTTTTT	CASSVLSNTGELFF
-	14	TRBV2	-	TRBJ2-7	TGTGCCAGCAGATTGGCAGTCCTCTCCTACGAGCAGTACTTC	CASRLAVLSYEQYF
few	16	TRBV11-2	-	TRBJ1-3	TGTGCCAGCAGCCTGTCGTTGACCCTGGGGGGAAACACCATATATTTT	CASSLSLTLGGNTIYF
-	14	TRBV28	TRBD1	TRBJ1-2	TGTGCCAGCAGTTCCGAGACAGGGTACTATGGCTACACCTTC	CASSSETGYYGYTF
-	15	TRBV27	-	TRBJ2-7	TGTGCCAGCAGTTTAAAGGGGGGGTATGCGTACGAGCAGTACTTC	CASSLKGGYAYEQYF
-	13	TRBV15	-	TRBJ1-5	TGTGCCACCAGCAGAGATTTGGGGCAGCCCCAGCATTTT	CATSRDLGQPQHF
-	13	TRBV11-3	-	TRBJ2-3	TGTGCCAGCAGGGGGGGCAGCACAGATACGCAGTATTTT	CASRGGSTDTQYF
-	16	TRBV27	-	TRBJ2-3	TGTGCCAGCAGTTTATCGATTCCAGATCATTTAGATACGCAGTATTTT	CASSLSIPDHLDTQYF